The 24 T cell receptor beta chains below all came from one sample that was sequenced in a study of blood T cell repertoires in COVID-19. Using immunoSEQ multiplex PCR, the repertoire was profiled, and TCRdb retains in-frame clones only, with some absent. The data contain fewer than 85,000 clones, around 90% of them seen just once; the ten biggest clones take up 5.4%. The specimen was peripheral blood. These receptors all stem from a man between 60 and 75 years old with acute or convalescent COVID-19.

The chain joins TRBV4-1 to TRBJ1-2; 9 nucleotides match TRBD1. The germline V gene has CDR1 MGHRA and CDR2 YSYEKL. This CDR3 has 15 amino acids. The V segment lost 0 bases and the J segment 4 bases; nucleotides outside the gene matches: 3. CDR3 sequence reads: CASSQDTDRGYGYTF. DNA for the CDR3: TGCGCCAGCAGCCAAGATACGGACAGGGGCTATGGCTACACCTTC.

The genes are TRBV18 and TRBJ1-2, with a tentative D call TRBD1 (5 bases). The germline V and J ends were trimmed by 5 bases and 4 bases, with 11 bases remaining between them. The CDR3 covers 13 residues. CDR1 is KGHSH, CDR2 LQKENI, per germline. The CDR3: CASSFGGSYGYTF. DNA for the CDR3: TGTGCCAGCTCATTCGGGGGGAGCTATGGCTACACCTTC.

This chain links TRBV9 with TRBJ1-1, with a possible D match to TRBD1 (5 bases). The CDR3 contains 14 residues. Between the trimmed V and J ends, which lost 0 bases and 4 bases, there was a span of 10 bases. Germline-derived CDR1 and CDR2 are SGDLS and YYNGEE. The CDR3 is CASSVGGSVTEAFF. DNA of the CDR3: TGTGCCAGCAGCGTAGGGGGCTCGGTCACTGAAGCTTTCTTT.

This clone was observed a handful of times. The V and J genes are TRBV3-1 (or the pseudogene TRBV3-2) and TRBJ2-1; D unclear. V shed 0 bases and J shed 0 bases, with 6 bases lying between them. This CDR3 region has 15 residues. Germline CDR1 is LGHDT and CDR2 is YNNKEL (reference sequence). DNA for the CDR3: TGTGCCAGCAGCCAAGACGTTTTCTCCTACAATGAGCAGTTCTTC. It encodes CASSQDVFSYNEQFF.

This chain uses TRBV29-1 with TRBJ1-5; D unresolved. Germline CDR1 SQVTM, CDR2 ANQGSEA. V lost 6 bases and J 9 bases, leaving 15 bases between the germline ends. This CDR3 comprises 12 residues. CDR3 residues: CSVGSQTGPQHF. For the CDR3, the DNA is TGCAGCGTGGGTAGCCAAACGGGGCCCCAGCATTTT.

The chain employs TRBV5-4 and TRBJ2-5; 10 nucleotides agree with TRBD2. This CDR3 is built from 16 residues. Germline lookup yields CDR1 SGHNT and CDR2 YYREEE (reference sequence). The J segment lost 0 bases and the V segment lost 6 bases, leaving 8 bases of the junction unmatched. CDR3 DNA sequence: TGTGCCAGCACCTCCCCGCTAGCGGGGGACCAAGAGACCCAGTACTTC. As protein: CASTSPLAGDQETQYF.

J is TRBJ2-1 and V is TRBV4-3; TRBD2 aligns across 8 bases. With 0 bases clipped from V and 15 bases from J, the junction kept 4 bases outside the gene matches. Germline values: CDR1 LGHNA, CDR2 YSLEER. CDR3 length: 12 residues. CDR3 amino acids: CASSQDRGLVFF. CDR3 DNA: TGCGCCAGCAGCCAAGATCGGGGACTAGTGTTCTTC.

The rearrangement uses TRBV3-1 (or the pseudogene TRBV3-2) and TRBJ2-1; 8 bases match TRBD2. With 4 bases clipped from V and 3 bases from J, the junction kept 5 bases outside the gene matches. The CDR3 contains 15 residues. Germline V gene data show CDR1 as LGHDT and CDR2 as YNNKEL (reference sequence). The CDR3 nucleotides are TGTGCCAGCAGCCCCAGCGGGGGTCGCTACAATGAGCAGTTCTTC. This codes for CASSPSGGRYNEQFF.

This rearrangement joins TRBV3-1 (or the pseudogene TRBV3-2) to TRBJ2-3, with D uncertain. The CDR3 runs to 15 residues. Trimming pared 0 bases from V and 6 bases from J, leaving 13 bases between. Germline assignment: CDR1 LGHDT and CDR2 YNNKEL (reference sequence). This CDR3 reads CASSQEGELWDTQYF. The CDR3 DNA reads as TGTGCCAGCAGCCAAGAAGGAGAACTCTGGGATACGCAGTATTTT.

The chain employs TRBV19 and TRBJ2-7, with 10 bases lining up with TRBD1. With V trimmed by 2 bases and J by 5 bases, 9 bases remained unmatched. CDR3 length: 16 amino acids. CDR1 is LNHDA and CDR2 is SQIVND in the germline V gene (reference sequence). The CDR3 reads CASSIRGQGIDNEQYF. The CDR3 nucleotides are TGTGCCAGTAGTATACGGGGACAGGGGATAGACAACGAGCAGTACTTC. The full variable domain, rest sourced from reference TRBV19 and TRBJ2-7, is DGGITQSPKYLFRKEGQNVTLSCEQNLNHDAMYWYRQDPGQGLRLIYYSQIVNDFQKGDIAEGYSVSREKKESFPLTVTSAQKNPTAFYLCASSIRGQGIDNEQYFGPGTRLTVT.

V is TRBV11-2 and J is TRBJ1-2, with D possibly TRBD1 on 6 matching bases. Trimming removed 0 bases from V and 2 bases from J, with 7 bases in between. The CDR3 contains 14 residues. Germline assignment: CDR1 SGHAT and CDR2 FQNNGV. The CDR3 nucleotides read TGTGCCAGCAGCTTAGAGACAGGAAACTATGGCTACACCTTC. Translation: CASSLETGNYGYTF.

J is TRBJ2-3 and V is TRBV7-2; D perhaps matches TRBD1 (6 bases). Trimming removed 1 base at V and 5 bases at J, with 16 bases between. The CDR3 covers 16 residues. Per the germline V gene, CDR1 is SGHTA and CDR2 is FQGNSA. The CDR3: CASSLGGRRGRDTQYF. Written as DNA, the CDR3 is TGTGCCAGCAGCTTAGGAGGCCGCAGGGGCCGAGATACGCAGTATTTT.

The chain employs TRBV7-6 and TRBJ2-3, with 9 positions matching TRBD2. The V and J ends lost 4 bases and 2 bases, in that order; junction bases with no gene match: 4. This CDR3 has 15 amino acids. Looked up from germline, CDR1 is SGHVS and CDR2 is FNYEAQ. CDR3 nucleotides: TGTGCCAGCAGCTCGACTAGCGGAGACACAGATACGCAGTATTTT. Protein sequence: CASSSTSGDTDTQYF.

The count of this clone is one. The V gene is TRBV20-1, the J gene TRBJ1-5; tentatively, D is TRBD1 (6 bases). CDR3 size: 14 residues. V lost 3 bases and J lost 6, with 15 bases in between. From germline, CDR1 is DFQATT and CDR2 SNEGSKA (reference sequence). CDR3 in amino acids: CSASVQGRGQPQHF. CDR3 bases: TGCAGTGCTAGTGTACAGGGACGGGGTCAGCCCCAGCATTTT.

This clone showed up just once. The chain combines TRBV6-2 or TRBV6-3 with TRBJ2-3; 9 bases line up with TRBD1. The CDR3 sequence is 18 residues long. V lost 2 bases and J lost 1; bases outside the gene matches: 10. CDR1 is MNHEY, CDR2 SVGEGT, per germline. CDR3 region: CASSYNRGRGWGTDTQYF. DNA of the CDR3: TGTGCCAGCAGTTACAACAGGGGGCGTGGATGGGGCACAGATACGCAGTATTTT.

This clone showed up just once. The V and J genes are TRBV5-6 and TRBJ2-5, with 7 nucleotides matching TRBD1. This CDR3 spans 14 amino acids. In germline, CDR1 is SGHDT, CDR2 YYEEEE. Trimming cost V 5 bases and J 5 bases; bases outside gene matches: 9. CDR3 sequence: CASRPDRPSETQYF. CDR3 DNA sequence: TGTGCCAGCAGACCGGACAGGCCCTCGGAGACCCAGTACTTC.

The chain combines TRBV25-1 with TRBJ2-1; D is perhaps TRBD2 (7 bases). Trimming left V 6 bases short and J 6 bases short, with 15 bases between. This CDR3 contains 14 residues. CDR1 MGHDK and CDR2 SYGVNS come from the germline V gene. The CDR3 protein is CASSVEGGFNEQFF. CDR3 in DNA: TGTGCCAGCAGCGTGGAGGGGGGGTTCAATGAGCAGTTCTTC.

V is TRBV5-6 and J is TRBJ1-2, with D uncertain. The CDR3 is made up of 15 amino acids. The ends were cut back, 0 bases at V and 0 bases at J, with 9 bases in the middle. Germline CDR1 SGHDT, CDR2 YYEEEE. CDR3 region: CASSLGSVANYGYTF. The CDR3 DNA is TGTGCCAGCAGCTTGGGGTCAGTTGCTAACTATGGCTACACCTTC. Supplemented by reference TRBV5-6 and TRBJ1-2, the full variable domain reads DAGVTQSPTHLIKTRGQQVTLRCSPKSGHDTVSWYQQALGQGPQFIFQYYEEEERQRGNFPDRFSGHQFPNYSSELNVNALLLGDSALYLCASSLGSVANYGYTFGSGTRLTVV.

The J gene is TRBJ1-5, the V gene TRBV5-5; D is unclear. This CDR3 is 16 amino acids long. Deletions cut 0 bases from V and 6 bases from J, with 16 bases between. CDR1 is SGHKS, CDR2 YYEKEE, per germline (reference sequence). The chain's CDR3 is CASSLDSDIWSQPQHF. The CDR3 nucleotides read TGTGCCAGCAGCTTGGATAGCGACATCTGGTCTCAGCCCCAGCATTTT.

The V and J genes are TRBV12-3 or TRBV12-4 and TRBJ2-1; D unclear. The CDR3 is 12 residues long. V was trimmed by 5 bases and J by 7 bases, leaving 9 bases between them. The CDR3 loop reads CASSDASNEQFF. In DNA form, the CDR3 reads TGTGCCAGCAGTGATGCGAGTAATGAGCAGTTCTTC.

The genes are TRBV4-1 and TRBJ1-4; TRBD1 is a possible D gene (5 bases). Trimming stripped 1 base from V and 8 bases from J, with 11 bases between. CDR1 MGHRA and CDR2 YSYEKL come from the germline V gene. CDR3 length equals 14 residues. CDR3 in amino acids: CASSQGTRPEKLFF. The CDR3 region has the DNA TGCGCCAGCAGCCAAGGGACAAGACCCGAAAAACTGTTTTTT.

This clone appeared a single time. The rearrangement links TRBV12-3 or TRBV12-4 to TRBJ1-1, with TRBD1 identical over 10 bases. CDR3 length: 13 residues. The V and J ends lost 3 bases and 5 bases, in that order; junction bases with no gene match: 0. The CDR3 nucleotides read TGTGCCAGCAGTTTGGACAGGGGGACTGAAGCTTTCTTT. This encodes CASSLDRGTEAFF.

There are a few counts of this clone. The V gene is TRBV30, the J gene TRBJ1-2; no definite D call. The germline gives CDR1 GTSNPN, CDR2 SVGIG (reference sequence). This CDR3 is built from 14 residues. Trimming removed 0 bases at V and 8 bases at J, with 16 bases between. The CDR3 loop is CAWSVFPSPGGYTF. CDR3 bases: TGTGCCTGGAGTGTATTCCCCAGCCCGGGGGGCTACACCTTC. The variable domain in full, with the rest retrieved from reference TRBV30 and TRBJ1-2, is SQTIHQWPATLVQPVGSPLSLECTVEGTSNPNLYWYRQAAGRGLQLLFYSVGIGQISSEVPQNLSASRPQDRQFILSSKKLLLSDSGFYLCAWSVFPSPGGYTFGSGTRLTVV.

The V call is TRBV27, the J call TRBJ2-2; D possibly corresponds to TRBD2 (7 bases). Deletions cut 2 bases from V and 1 base from J, with 8 bases between. The germline gives CDR1 MNHEY, CDR2 SMNVEV (reference sequence). The CDR3 contains 15 residues. The chain's CDR3 is CASSLRGGNTGELFF. The CDR3 DNA reads TGTGCCAGCAGTTTAAGGGGGGGGAACACCGGGGAGCTGTTTTTT.